Detailed here is one T cell receptor beta chain. What it recognizes is unknown. The data originate from a study of T cell repertoires in cytomegalovirus infection. CDR3 length: 13 amino acids. Between the trimmed V and J ends, which lost 1 base and 6 bases, there was a span of 10 bases. Germline V gives CDR1 MGHRA, CDR2 YSYEKL. MiXCR, applied by TCRdb to the reads, yields one record per CDR3 protein. The sample lists some 270,000 distinct CDR3 sequences; 20% to 25% were seen once. This sequence originates from a human donor in good health (CMV status not recorded). Some clones in this sample may be carry-over from other donors' samples. The chain joins TRBV4-1 to TRBJ2-7; D may be TRBD2 (5 bases). Here the sequenced sample was cultured PBMCs, taken from culture after CMV antigen stimulation. CDR3 nucleotide sequence: TGCGCCAGCAGCCAAGTGGCCGGAGGCGAGCAGTACGTC. Translation: CASSQVAGGEQYV.